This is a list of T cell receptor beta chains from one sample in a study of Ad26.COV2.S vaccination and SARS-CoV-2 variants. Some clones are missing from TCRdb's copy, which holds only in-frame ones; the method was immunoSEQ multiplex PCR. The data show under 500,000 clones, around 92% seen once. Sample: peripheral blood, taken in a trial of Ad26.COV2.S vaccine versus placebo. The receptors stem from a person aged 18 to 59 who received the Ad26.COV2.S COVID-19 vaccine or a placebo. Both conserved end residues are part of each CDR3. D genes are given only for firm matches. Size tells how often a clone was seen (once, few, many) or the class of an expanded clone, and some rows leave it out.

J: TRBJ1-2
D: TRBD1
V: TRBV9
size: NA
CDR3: CASSVVPGTGTNYGYTF
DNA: TGTGCCAGCAGCGTAGTCCCCGGGACAGGGACTAACTATGGCTACACCTTC

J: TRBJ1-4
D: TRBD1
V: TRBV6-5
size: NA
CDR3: CASSYGTGGKLFF
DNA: TGTGCCAGCAGTTACGGGACAGGGGGAAAACTGTTTTTT

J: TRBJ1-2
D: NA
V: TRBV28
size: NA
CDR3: CASSAPGEGYGYTF
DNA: TGTGCCAGCAGTGCCCCCGGGGAGGGATATGGCTACACCTTC

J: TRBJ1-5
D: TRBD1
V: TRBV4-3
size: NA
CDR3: CASSQGDRGDQPQHF
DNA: TGCGCCAGCAGCCAAGGGGACAGGGGGGATCAGCCCCAGCATTTT

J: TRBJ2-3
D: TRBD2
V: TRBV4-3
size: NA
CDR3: CASSQVMQRGVADTQYF
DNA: TGCGCCAGCAGCCAAGTTATGCAGCGGGGGGTTGCAGATACGCAGTATTTT

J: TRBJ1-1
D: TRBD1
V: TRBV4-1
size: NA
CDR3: CASSPHLGQRNTEAFF
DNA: TGCGCCAGCAGCCCACACTTGGGACAGAGGAACACTGAAGCTTTCTTT

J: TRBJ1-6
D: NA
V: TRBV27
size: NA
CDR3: CASSSAGGGEVGSPLHF
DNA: TGTGCCAGCAGCTCCGCCGGAGGGGGGGAGGTCGGTTCACCCCTCCACTTT

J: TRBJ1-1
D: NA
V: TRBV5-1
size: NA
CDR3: CASSPGQINTEAFF
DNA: TGCGCCAGCAGCCCCGGACAGATAAACACTGAAGCTTTCTTT

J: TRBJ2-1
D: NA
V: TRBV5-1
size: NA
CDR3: CASLVEGEQFF
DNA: TGCGCCAGTCTGGTAGAGGGTGAGCAGTTCTTC

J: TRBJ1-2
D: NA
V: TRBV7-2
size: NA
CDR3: CASSLVQFLSYGYTF
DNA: TGTGCCAGCAGCTTAGTACAGTTCCTAAGCTATGGCTACACCTTC

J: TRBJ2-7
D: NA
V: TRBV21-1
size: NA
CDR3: CARGLAYEQYF
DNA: TGTGCCAGAGGACTAGCCTACGAGCAGTACTTC

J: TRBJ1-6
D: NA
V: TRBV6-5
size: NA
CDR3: CASSYSTGGNSPLHF
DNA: TGTGCCAGCAGTTACTCAACCGGGGGGAATTCACCCCTCCACTTT

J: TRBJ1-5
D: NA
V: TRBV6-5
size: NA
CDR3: CASSRGRNSNQPQHF
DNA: TGTGCCAGCAGCCGGGGCAGAAATAGCAATCAGCCCCAGCATTTT

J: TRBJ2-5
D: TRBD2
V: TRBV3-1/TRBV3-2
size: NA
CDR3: CASSHLGASGGPYQETQYF
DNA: TGTGCCAGCAGCCATCTCGGGGCTAGCGGGGGGCCGTACCAAGAGACCCAGTACTTC

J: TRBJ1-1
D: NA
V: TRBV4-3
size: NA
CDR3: CASSGTGEGTEAFF
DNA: TGCGCCAGCAGCGGGACGGGGGAGGGCACTGAAGCTTTCTTT

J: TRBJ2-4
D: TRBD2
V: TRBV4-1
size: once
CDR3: CASSQLLAGVTKNIQYF
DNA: TGCGCCAGCAGCCAACTACTAGCGGGTGTAACCAAAAACATTCAGTACTTC

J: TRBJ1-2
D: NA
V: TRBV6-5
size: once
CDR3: CASSYSPRGGYTF
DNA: TGTGCCAGCAGTTACTCTCCTAGGGGAGGCTACACCTTC

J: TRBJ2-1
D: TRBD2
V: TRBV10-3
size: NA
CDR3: CAISDPSGGAVNEQFF
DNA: TGTGCCATCAGTGACCCTAGCGGGGGGGCGGTGAATGAGCAGTTCTTC

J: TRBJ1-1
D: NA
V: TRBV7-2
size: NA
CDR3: CASSFRRENTEAFF
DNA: TGTGCCAGCAGCTTTCGCCGGGAAAACACTGAAGCTTTCTTT

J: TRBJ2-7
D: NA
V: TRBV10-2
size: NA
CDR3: CASSDQGPSYEQYF
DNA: TGCGCCAGCAGTGACCAGGGTCCCTCCTACGAGCAGTACTTC

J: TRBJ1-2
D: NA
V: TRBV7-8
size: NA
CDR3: CASSADPGENGYTF
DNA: TGTGCCAGCAGCGCAGACCCAGGGGAAAATGGCTACACCTTC

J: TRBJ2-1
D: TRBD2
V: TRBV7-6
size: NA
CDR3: CASSTRLAAYNEQFF
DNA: TGTGCCAGCAGCACACGACTAGCGGCATACAATGAGCAGTTCTTC

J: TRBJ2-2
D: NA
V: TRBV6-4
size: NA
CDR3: CASKKDGTINTGELFF
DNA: TGTGCCAGCAAGAAGGATGGGACGATCAACACCGGGGAGCTGTTTTTT

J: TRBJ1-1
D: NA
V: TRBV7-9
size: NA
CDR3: CASSLAEGFEAFF
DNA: TGTGCCAGCAGCTTAGCCGAGGGGTTTGAAGCTTTCTTT

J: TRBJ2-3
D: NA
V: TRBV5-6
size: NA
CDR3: CASSFSPGLDHTDTQYF
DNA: TGTGCCAGCAGCTTTTCCCCGGGACTCGACCACACAGATACGCAGTATTTT

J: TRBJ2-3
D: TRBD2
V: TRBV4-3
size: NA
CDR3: CASSQDRGGADTQYF
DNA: TGCGCCAGCAGCCAAGATCGCGGGGGGGCAGATACGCAGTATTTT

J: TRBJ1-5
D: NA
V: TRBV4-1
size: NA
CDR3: CASSQSVHIPNQPQHF
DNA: TGCGCCAGCAGCCAATCTGTACACATCCCAAATCAGCCCCAGCATTTT

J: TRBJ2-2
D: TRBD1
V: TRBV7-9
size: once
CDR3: CASRMAGGTGELFF
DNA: TGTGCCAGCAGAATGGCAGGGGGCACCGGGGAGCTGTTTTTT

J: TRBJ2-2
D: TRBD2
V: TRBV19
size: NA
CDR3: CATKRRTSGSLNTGELFF
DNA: TGTGCCACTAAAAGGAGGACTAGCGGGAGCCTGAACACCGGGGAGCTGTTTTTT

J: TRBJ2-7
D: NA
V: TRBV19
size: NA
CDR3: CASKGLSYEQYF
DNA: TGTGCCAGTAAGGGGCTCTCCTACGAGCAGTACTTC

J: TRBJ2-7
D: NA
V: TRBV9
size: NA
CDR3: CASSESAGKSGQYF
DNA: TGTGCCAGCAGCGAGAGTGCAGGGAAGTCTGGACAGTACTTC

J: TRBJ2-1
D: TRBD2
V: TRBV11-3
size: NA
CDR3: CASSLGLAGGTNEQFF
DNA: TGTGCCAGCAGCTTGGGCCTAGCGGGGGGGACGAATGAGCAGTTCTTC

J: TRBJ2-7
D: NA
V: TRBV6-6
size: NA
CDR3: CASSYGGDYDEQYF
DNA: TGTGCCAGCAGTTACGGCGGAGATTATGACGAGCAGTACTTC

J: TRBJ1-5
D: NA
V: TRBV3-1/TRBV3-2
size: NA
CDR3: CASSQWEAGTFNQPQHF
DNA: TGTGCCAGCAGCCAATGGGAGGCCGGAACCTTCAATCAGCCCCAGCATTTT

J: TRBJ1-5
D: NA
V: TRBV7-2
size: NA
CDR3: CASSLDNSNQPQHF
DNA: TGTGCCAGCAGCCTAGATAATAGCAATCAGCCCCAGCATTTT

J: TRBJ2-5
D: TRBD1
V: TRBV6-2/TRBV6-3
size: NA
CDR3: CASSNPGTGYRETQYF
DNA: TGTGCCAGCAGCAACCCCGGGACAGGGTATAGGGAGACCCAGTACTTC

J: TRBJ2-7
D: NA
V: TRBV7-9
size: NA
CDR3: CASSRLGGQISYEQYF
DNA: TGTGCCAGCAGCCGTCTGGGGGGGCAGATCTCCTACGAGCAGTACTTC

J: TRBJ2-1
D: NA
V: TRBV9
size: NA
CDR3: CASSARRFDEQFF
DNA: TGTGCCAGCAGTGCAAGGAGGTTCGATGAGCAGTTCTTC

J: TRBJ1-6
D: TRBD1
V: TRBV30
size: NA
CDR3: CAWSEGQGNSPLHF
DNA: TGTGCCTGGAGCGAGGGACAGGGGAACTCACCCCTCCACTTT

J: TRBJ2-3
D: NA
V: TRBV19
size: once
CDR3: CASRTREVFTDTQYF
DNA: TGTGCCAGTCGGACAAGGGAGGTCTTCACAGATACGCAGTATTTT

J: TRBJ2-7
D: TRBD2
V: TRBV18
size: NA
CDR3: CASSPASGREQYF
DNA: TGTGCCAGCTCACCAGCTAGCGGGCGAGAGCAGTACTTC

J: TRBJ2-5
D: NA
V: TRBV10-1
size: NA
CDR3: CASSGSVEETQYF
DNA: TGCGCCAGCAGTGGATCAGTAGAAGAGACCCAGTACTTC

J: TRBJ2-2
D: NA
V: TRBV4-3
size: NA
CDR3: CASSQDAAGATGELFF
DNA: TGCGCCAGCAGCCAAGATGCTGCAGGGGCCACCGGGGAGCTGTTTTTT

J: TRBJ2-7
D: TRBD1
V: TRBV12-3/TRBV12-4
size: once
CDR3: CASRGTGPYEQYF
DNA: TGTGCCAGCAGGGGGACAGGGCCCTACGAGCAGTACTTC

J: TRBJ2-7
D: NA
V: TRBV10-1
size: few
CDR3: CASSGSAEQYF
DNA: TGCGCCAGCAGTGGGAGTGCAGAGCAGTACTTC

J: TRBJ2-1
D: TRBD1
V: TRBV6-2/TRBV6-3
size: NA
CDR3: CASSRQDRIYNEQFF
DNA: TGTGCCAGCAGTCGCCAGGACAGGATTTACAATGAGCAGTTCTTC

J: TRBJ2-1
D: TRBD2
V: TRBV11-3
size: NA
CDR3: CASSTRTSGGYNEQFF
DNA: TGTGCCAGCAGCACCCGGACTAGCGGGGGATACAATGAGCAGTTCTTC

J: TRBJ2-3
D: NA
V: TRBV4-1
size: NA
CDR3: CASSQAHRANTQYF
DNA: TGCGCCAGCAGCCAAGCGCACCGAGCAAATACGCAGTATTTT

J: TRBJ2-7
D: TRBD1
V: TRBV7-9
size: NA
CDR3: CASSLVPGQGDEQYF
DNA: TGTGCCAGCAGCTTAGTACCGGGACAGGGAGATGAGCAGTACTTC

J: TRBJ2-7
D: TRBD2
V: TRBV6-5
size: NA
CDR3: CASSYGGTRSYEQYF
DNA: TGTGCCAGCAGTTACGGGGGGACTAGGTCCTACGAGCAGTACTTC

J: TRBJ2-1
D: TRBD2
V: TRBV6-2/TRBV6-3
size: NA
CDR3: CASSYPAGYSYNEQFF
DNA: TGTGCCAGCAGTTACCCAGCGGGGTACTCCTACAATGAGCAGTTCTTC

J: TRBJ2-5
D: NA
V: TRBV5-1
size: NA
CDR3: CASSLEGRQETQYF
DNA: TGCGCCAGCAGCTTGGAAGGGAGACAAGAGACCCAGTACTTC

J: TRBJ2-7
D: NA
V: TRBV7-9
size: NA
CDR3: CASSLSGGGPLEQYF
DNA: TGTGCCAGCAGCTTATCTGGCGGGGGCCCCCTCGAGCAGTACTTC